The present T cell receptor beta chain was sequenced within a study of blood T cell repertoires in COVID-19. Background on the study: The study drew acute and convalescent COVID-19 samples from the United States, Italy and Spain. Nucleic acid was either cDNA or gDNA, and it came from T cells, B-cell-depleted T cells, or PBMCs.

Methods used by the authors: Amplifying reference gene primers gave estimates of nucleated cell counts. Clones were read by immunoSEQ multiplex PCR, and TCRdb kept only the in-frame ones, dropping some. The DNA gave D and trimming, while V, J and clone size come from that table. The sample yields some 300,000 clones, around 89% seen once. In the case of this clone: The junction shows a germline mismatch at one end, possibly a read error.

Specimen: peripheral blood. The origin of this receptor is a woman aged 25 to 39 who had recovered from COVID-19.

The CDR3, as DNA: TGTGCCAGCAGCCAAAACGCACAGGGAAGACTTAACTTC. Encoded protein: CASSQNAQGRLNF. The V call is TRBV14, the J call TRBJ1-2; a possible D gene is TRBD1 (6 bases). This CDR3 comprises 13 residues. CDR1 SGHDN and CDR2 FVKESK come from the germline V gene.